What follows is one TCR beta chain and its context. This sample is drawn from a study of technical replicates of blood from several donors. The data were produced by immunoSEQ multiplex PCR, yet TCRdb's version contains in-frame clones alone and is incomplete. The sample yields tens of thousands of clones, approximately 94% seen once. Source material: T cells isolated from PBMCs. The TCR comes from a human donor in good health.

The CDR3 here is CAWSHGRGDTQYF. As DNA, the CDR3 is TGTGCCTGGAGTCACGGGAGAGGAGATACGCAGTATTTT. The genes are TRBV30 and TRBJ2-3, with D tentatively TRBD2 (6 bases). V was clipped by 2 bases and J by 5 bases, with 11 bases between them. The CDR3 is 13 amino acids. Germline lookup yields CDR1 GTSNPN and CDR2 SVGIG (reference sequence).